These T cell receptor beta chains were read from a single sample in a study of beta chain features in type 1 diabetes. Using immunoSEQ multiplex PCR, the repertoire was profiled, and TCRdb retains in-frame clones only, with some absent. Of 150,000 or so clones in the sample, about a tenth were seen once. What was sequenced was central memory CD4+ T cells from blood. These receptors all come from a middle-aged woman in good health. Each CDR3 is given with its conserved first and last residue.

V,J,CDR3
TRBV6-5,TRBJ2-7,CASRDRTYEQYF
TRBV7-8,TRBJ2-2,CASSFRAGSPGELFF
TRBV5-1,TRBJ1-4,CASGDRPGDVNEKLFF
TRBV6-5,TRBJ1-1,CASRQGVNTEAFF
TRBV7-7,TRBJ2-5,CASSSGSGRREETQYF
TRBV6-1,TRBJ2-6,CASSEGTGRVSSGANVLTF
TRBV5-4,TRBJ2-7,CASTGGGGQASYEQYF
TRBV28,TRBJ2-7,CASSLRAIYEQYF
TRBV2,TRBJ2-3,CASSFGLAGGGDTQYF
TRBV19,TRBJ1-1,CASNRQMNTEAFF
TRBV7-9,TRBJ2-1,CASSLSRGSYNEQFF
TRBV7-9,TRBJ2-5,CASSPMGAGGQETQYF
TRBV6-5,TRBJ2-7,CASSEPGQGHDEQYF
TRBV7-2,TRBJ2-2,CASSLSRGAGELFF
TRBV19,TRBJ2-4,CASSIPGVLNIQYF
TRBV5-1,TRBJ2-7,CASSLGPGGYEQYF
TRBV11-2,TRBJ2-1,CASSLFSTDEQFF
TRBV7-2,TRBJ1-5,CASSWGFGQPQHF
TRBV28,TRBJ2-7,CASGLYEQYF
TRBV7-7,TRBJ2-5,CASSINRGQETQYF
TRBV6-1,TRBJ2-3,CASSEAGIKGTDTQYF
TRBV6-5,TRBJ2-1,CASSWGGEGWGEQFF
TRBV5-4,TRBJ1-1,CASSLAVSSAEAFF
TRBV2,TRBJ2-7,CASRRTGLEQYF
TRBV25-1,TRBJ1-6,CASRRGNSPLHF
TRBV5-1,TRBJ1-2,CASSPGQVTYGYTF
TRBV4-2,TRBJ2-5,CASSQRLAGNQETQYF
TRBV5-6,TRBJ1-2,CASSGGTYGYTF
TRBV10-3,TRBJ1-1,CAISEQDRGNTEAFF
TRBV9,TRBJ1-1,CASGPHIGTEAFF
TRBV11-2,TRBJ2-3,CASSLTTGDGTQYF
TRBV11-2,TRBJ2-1,CASSRRGGGPYNEQFF
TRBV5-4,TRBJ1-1,CASSLDGGGFTEAFF
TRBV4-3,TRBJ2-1,CASSQAGGGRYEQFF
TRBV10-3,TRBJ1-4,CASRAGSGQYSEKLFF
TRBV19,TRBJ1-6,CASSRAESPLHF
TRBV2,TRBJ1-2,CASFPGGGDYGYTF
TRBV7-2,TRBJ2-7,CASSLAITIVLEQYF
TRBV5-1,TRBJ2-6,CASSPSAGSGANVLTF
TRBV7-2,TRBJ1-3,CASSRGGNTIYF
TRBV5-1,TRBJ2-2,CASSEEALNTGELFF
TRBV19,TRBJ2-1,CASSIGLGQGAVLFF
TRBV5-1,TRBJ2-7,CASSKGTGYYEQYF
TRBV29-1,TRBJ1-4,CSVLTGGGEKLFF
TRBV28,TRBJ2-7,CASSAAGQGPTEQYF
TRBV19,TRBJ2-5,CASSMGRETQYF
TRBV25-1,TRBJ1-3,CASSVQAYSGNTIYF
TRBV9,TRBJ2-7,CASSVGIAGVYEQYF
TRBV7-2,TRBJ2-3,CASSLDGLAGADTQYF